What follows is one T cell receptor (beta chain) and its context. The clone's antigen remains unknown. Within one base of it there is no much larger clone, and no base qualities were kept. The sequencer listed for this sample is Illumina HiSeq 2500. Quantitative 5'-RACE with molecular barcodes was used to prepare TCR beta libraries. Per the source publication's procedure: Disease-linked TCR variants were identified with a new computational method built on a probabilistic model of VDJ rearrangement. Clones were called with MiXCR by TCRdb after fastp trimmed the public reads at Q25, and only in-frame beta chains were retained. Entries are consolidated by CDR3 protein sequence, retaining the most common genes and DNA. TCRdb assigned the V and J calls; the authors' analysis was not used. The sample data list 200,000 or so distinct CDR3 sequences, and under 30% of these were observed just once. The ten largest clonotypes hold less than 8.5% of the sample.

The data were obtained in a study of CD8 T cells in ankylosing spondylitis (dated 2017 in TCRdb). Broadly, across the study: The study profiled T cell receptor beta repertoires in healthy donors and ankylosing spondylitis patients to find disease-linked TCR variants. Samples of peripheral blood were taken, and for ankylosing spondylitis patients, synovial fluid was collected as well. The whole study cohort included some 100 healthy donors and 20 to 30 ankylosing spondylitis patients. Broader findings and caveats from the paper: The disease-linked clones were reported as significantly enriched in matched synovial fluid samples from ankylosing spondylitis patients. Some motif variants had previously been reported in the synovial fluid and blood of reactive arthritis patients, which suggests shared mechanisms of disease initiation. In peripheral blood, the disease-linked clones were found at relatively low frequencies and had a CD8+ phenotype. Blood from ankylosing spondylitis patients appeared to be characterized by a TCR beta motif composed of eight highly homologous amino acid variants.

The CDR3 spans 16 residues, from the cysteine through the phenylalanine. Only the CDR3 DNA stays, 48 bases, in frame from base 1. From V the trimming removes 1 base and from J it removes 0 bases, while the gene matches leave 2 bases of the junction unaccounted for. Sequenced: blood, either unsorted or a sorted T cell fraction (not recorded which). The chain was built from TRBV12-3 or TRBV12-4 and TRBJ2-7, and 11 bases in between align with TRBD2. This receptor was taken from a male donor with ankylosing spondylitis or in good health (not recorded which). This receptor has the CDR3 CASSLEGTSGSYEQYF. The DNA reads TGTGCCAGCAGTTTAGAAGGGACTAGCGGCTCCTACGAGCAGTACTTC.